Each of the 26 T cell receptor beta chains below was sequenced from the same sample in a study of PD-L1 blockade in urothelial cancer. Sample time point: peripheral blood 6 weeks after treatment start. The method was immunoSEQ multiplex PCR; TCRdb's version includes in-frame clones alone and lacks a portion of them. Among some 41,000 clones listed, roughly 81% were seen once. The sample in question was PBMCs, obtained around atezolizumab (anti-PD-L1) treatment. These receptors originate from a man in his 70s with urothelial cancer.

The rearrangement links TRBV7-9 to TRBJ2-1, with 8 bases identical to TRBD2. Losses at the gene ends were 5 bases for V and 4 bases for J; bases not matched to a gene: 7. Germline V gene data show CDR1 as SEHNR and CDR2 as FQNEAQ (reference sequence). The CDR3 runs 15 residues. The CDR3 region is CASSRTSGGYNEQFF. In DNA form, the CDR3 reads TGTGCCAGCAGCCGCACTAGCGGTGGGTACAATGAGCAGTTCTTC.

The CDR3 DNA reads TGTGCCAGCAGCCAAGATCTTGAATTTGGTCGGGAGCAGTACTTC. Its protein product is CASSQDLEFGREQYF. The chain is built from TRBV14 and TRBJ2-7; D not certain. V was pared by 0 bases and J by 7 bases, with 16 bases between. Germline V lookup: CDR1 SGHDN, CDR2 FVKESK. CDR3 length: 15 amino acids.

The chain couples TRBV7-3 to TRBJ1-1; possible D gene TRBD1, 6 bases. Trimming removed 5 bases at V and 4 bases at J, with 14 bases between. CDR1 is SGHTA, CDR2 FQGTGA, per germline. The CDR3 contains 14 residues. CDR3 loop: CASSPFQGSTEAFF. CDR3 nucleotides: TGTGCCAGCAGCCCCTTCCAGGGGAGCACTGAAGCTTTCTTT.

The rearrangement uses TRBV6-1 and TRBJ2-3, with 9 bases matching TRBD2. V dropped 8 bases and J dropped 7; count of bases not matched to a gene: 13. The CDR3 runs to 15 residues. Germline values: CDR1 MNHNS, CDR2 SASEGT. The CDR3 loop reads CASLIGAGGPNTQYF. CDR3 DNA: TGTGCCAGCTTGATCGGGGCGGGAGGGCCGAATACGCAGTATTTT.

The chain couples TRBV19 to TRBJ2-4; D uncertain. The CDR3 consists of 12 residues. Trimming pared 3 bases from V and 6 bases from J, leaving 6 bases between. Germline lookup yields CDR1 LNHDA and CDR2 SQIVND (reference sequence). The CDR3 region is CASSIPGNIQYF. The CDR3 DNA is TGTGCCAGTAGTATCCCAGGAAACATTCAGTACTTC.

The rearrangement links TRBV9 to TRBJ1-3; D unclear. The CDR3 extends over 15 amino acids. Germline CDR1 SGDLS, CDR2 YYNGEE. Trimming removed 0 bases at V and 0 bases at J, with 7 bases between. The CDR3 DNA reads TGTGCCAGCAGCGTAGACAGATACTCTGGAAACACCATATATTTT. This gives the protein CASSVDRYSGNTIYF.

The chain uses TRBV28 and TRBJ2-2, with D perhaps matching TRBD2 (7 bases). V gave up 7 bases and J gave up 0 bases, with 18 bases separating them. Germline CDR1 and CDR2: MDHEN and SYDVKM. The CDR3 has 17 amino acids. The CDR3 region is CASNPLRGRANTGELFF. DNA of the CDR3: TGTGCCAGCAACCCCCTAAGGGGGAGGGCGAACACCGGGGAGCTGTTTTTT.

On this clone: The junction departs from the called germline gene at one end, perhaps through a read error. This chain uses TRBV19 with TRBJ2-7; 9 bases line up with TRBD2. The CDR3 extends over 14 amino acids. Germline CDR1 reads LNHDA; CDR2 reads SQIVND (reference sequence). DNA for the CDR3: TGTGCCACTAGTGAACTCAAGACTAGCGGAGATCAGTACTTC. Its protein product is CATSELKTSGDQYF.

V and J are TRBV5-4 and TRBJ2-4; 7 nucleotides match TRBD1. The CDR3 has 13 residues. CDR1 SGHNT and CDR2 YYREEE come from the germline V gene (reference sequence). The ends lost 3 bases at V and 7 bases at J; junction bases unmatched: 4. For the CDR3, the DNA is TGTGCCAGCAGCTCGAAACAGGGGAACATTCAGTACTTC. Protein sequence: CASSSKQGNIQYF.

The chain joins TRBV5-4 to TRBJ2-5; D is ambiguous. CDR1 is SGHNT, CDR2 YYREEE, per germline (reference sequence). The CDR3 has 14 residues. The germline V and J ends were trimmed by 2 bases and 4 bases, with 12 bases remaining between them. The CDR3 DNA sequence: TGTGCCAGCAGCTTTAAAGTCCCCGGAGAGACCCAGTACTTC. Amino acids: CASSFKVPGETQYF.

CDR3 DNA: TGTGCCAGCAGAAGGACCGGGACACTGACTTCGGTTGGCTACACCTTC. This codes for CASRRTGTLTSVGYTF. V gene TRBV7-2 combines with J gene TRBJ1-2; a weak D match, TRBD1 (6 bases). Trimming left V 6 bases short and J 7 bases short, with 24 bases between. CDR1 is SGHTA, CDR2 FQGNSA, per germline. This CDR3 spans 16 amino acids.

This clone was found once. The CDR3 loop reads CASSSIGGEQYF. In nucleotides, the CDR3 is TGTGCCAGCAGCTCAATAGGCGGCGAGCAGTACTTC. This chain uses TRBV7-9 with TRBJ2-7, with D hard to call. Trimming shortened V by 4 bases and J by 6 bases, and 10 bases separated the two germline ends. Germline-derived CDR1 and CDR2 are SEHNR and FQNEAQ (reference sequence). The CDR3 is made up of 12 amino acids.

The CDR3 region is CASSRDRVETQYF. In DNA form, the CDR3 reads TGTGCCAGCAGTCGGGACAGGGTGGAGACCCAGTACTTC. The chain joins TRBV2 to TRBJ2-5, with 9 bases fitting TRBD1. CDR3 length equals 13 residues. With 5 bases clipped from V and 5 bases from J, the junction kept 3 bases outside the gene matches. Germline CDR1 reads SNHLY; CDR2 reads FYNNEI.

The chain uses TRBV11-2 and TRBJ1-4, with D possibly TRBD1 on 5 matching bases. Germline V gene lookup returns CDR1 SGHAT and CDR2 FQNNGV. Deletions cut 5 bases from V and 3 bases from J, with 13 bases between. The CDR3 is made up of 15 amino acids. The CDR3 reads CASSIIGGANEKLFF. CDR3 nucleotides: TGTGCCAGCAGCATTATAGGAGGGGCTAATGAAAAACTGTTTTTT.

The chain combines TRBV2 with TRBJ2-2; D is possibly TRBD1 (7 bases). The germline gives CDR1 SNHLY, CDR2 FYNNEI. V was cut by 7 bases and J by 0 bases, with 15 bases left in between. The CDR3 is 16 residues long. CDR3: CASTGPRGANTGELFF. The CDR3 DNA reads as TGTGCCAGCACGGGGCCCAGGGGGGCGAACACCGGGGAGCTGTTTTTT.

Only one count was recorded for this clone. This sequence joins TRBV19 and TRBJ1-1, with unresolved D. Germline values: CDR1 LNHDA, CDR2 SQIVND (reference sequence). Trimming left V 2 bases short and J 0 bases short, with 4 bases between. The CDR3 sequence is 13 residues long. The CDR3 loop reads CASSISVNTEAFF. The DNA for the CDR3 is TGTGCCAGTAGTATATCAGTGAACACTGAAGCTTTCTTT. Full variable domain (outside the CDR3, taken from reference TRBV19 and TRBJ1-1): DGGITQSPKYLFRKEGQNVTLSCEQNLNHDAMYWYRQDPGQGLRLIYYSQIVNDFQKGDIAEGYSVSREKKESFPLTVTSAQKNPTAFYLCASSISVNTEAFFGQGTRLTVV.

The V and J genes are TRBV6-5 and TRBJ1-1, with 7 bases aligning to TRBD1. This CDR3 spans 15 amino acids. Losses at the gene ends were 0 bases for V and 4 bases for J; bases not matched to a gene: 5. Per germline, CDR1 MNHEY and CDR2 SVGAGI. CDR3 DNA: TGTGCCAGCAGTTACTCGAGGCAGGGGGGCACTGAAGCTTTCTTT. Amino acids: CASSYSRQGGTEAFF.

The V call is TRBV7-8, the J call TRBJ1-5; the D gene is possibly TRBD1 (5 bases). The CDR3 totals 16 residues. The ends were cut back, 2 bases at V and 2 bases at J, with 13 bases in the middle. Germline V lookup: CDR1 SGHVS, CDR2 FQNEAQ. CDR3 DNA sequence: TGTGCCAGCAGCTTATGGGGGGTAGGGGGCAATCAGCCCCAGCATTTT. This codes for CASSLWGVGGNQPQHF.

This chain links TRBV7-2 with TRBJ2-1, with D maybe TRBD2 (6 bases). Deletions cut 10 bases from V and 5 bases from J, with 21 bases between. Germline V lookup: CDR1 SGHTA, CDR2 FQGNSA. The CDR3 covers 15 residues. This CDR3 is CATRHGGTNHNEQFF. The CDR3 DNA follows: TGTGCCACCCGACATGGAGGGACCAACCACAATGAGCAGTTCTTC.

This chain joins TRBV25-1 and TRBJ2-5, with D perhaps matching TRBD1 (6 bases). Germline V gives CDR1 MGHDK, CDR2 SYGVNS. V lost 1 base, J lost 3 bases, and 15 bases lay in between. The CDR3 covers 16 residues. CDR3 loop: CASSEWGKGGEETQYF. Here the CDR3 DNA reads TGTGCCAGCAGTGAATGGGGGAAAGGGGGTGAAGAGACCCAGTACTTC.

This CDR3 is CASSTTGDPYEQYF. The CDR3 DNA reads as TGTGCCAGCAGCACGACAGGGGATCCCTACGAGCAGTACTTC. The chain couples TRBV9 to TRBJ2-7, with 8 positions matching TRBD1. The germline V gene has CDR1 SGDLS and CDR2 YYNGEE. The CDR3 totals 14 residues. Trimming took 4 bases from V and 2 from J; bases not matched to a gene: 5. Drawing the rest from reference TRBV9 and TRBJ2-7, the complete variable domain is DSGVTQTPKHLITATGQRVTLRCSPRSGDLSVYWYQQSLDQGLQFLIQYYNGEERAKGNILERFSAQQFPDLHSELNLSSLELGDSALYFCASSTTGDPYEQYFGPGTRLTVT.

J is TRBJ2-7 and V is TRBV7-2, with 8 bases lining up with TRBD1. The germline V gene has CDR1 SGHTA and CDR2 FQGNSA. CDR3 length: 17 residues. V shed 3 bases and J 4 bases; nucleotides not matched to a gene: 14. CDR3 sequence (DNA): TGTGCCAGCAGCTTGACAGGGGTGGTTACTAGCTATTACGAGCAGTACTTC. Translated: CASSLTGVVTSYYEQYF.

The genes are TRBV19 and TRBJ1-1, with TRBD1 matching 11 bases. The CDR3 is 14 amino acids. CDR1 is LNHDA, CDR2 SQIVND, per germline (reference sequence). With 3 bases clipped from V and 5 bases from J, the junction kept 2 bases outside the gene matches. For the CDR3, the DNA is TGTGCCAGTAGTATGGACAGGGGGCGTACTGAAGCTTTCTTT. Amino acid sequence: CASSMDRGRTEAFF.

The chain joins TRBV29-1 to TRBJ1-2; D perhaps matches TRBD1 (6 bases). This CDR3 is built from 15 residues. Germline CDR1 reads SQVTM; CDR2 reads ANQGSEA. Trimming pared 7 bases from V and 1 base from J, leaving 19 bases between. As DNA, the CDR3 is TGCAGCGCCGGACAGAATCGACGGAATAACTATGGCTACACCTTC. This gives the protein CSAGQNRRNNYGYTF.

DNA for the CDR3: TGCGCCAGCAGCTTGGTCCTAGCGGGAACATACAATGAGCAGTTCTTC. It is translated as CASSLVLAGTYNEQFF. The V gene is TRBV5-1, the J gene TRBJ2-1; 9 nucleotides match TRBD2. The CDR3 length is 16 residues. Germline V gene data show CDR1 as SGHRS and CDR2 as YFSETQ. The ends lost 0 bases at V and 4 bases at J; junction bases unmatched: 5.

The V call is TRBV28, the J call TRBJ1-4, with D possibly TRBD1 on 6 matching bases. Germline V gene lookup returns CDR1 MDHEN and CDR2 SYDVKM. There are 14 residues in the CDR3. V lost 8 bases, J lost 8 bases, and 18 bases lay in between. CDR3 sequence (DNA): TGTGCCAGCGGCCAGGGGCAGGTAGGAGAAAAACTGTTTTTT. Protein product: CASGQGQVGEKLFF.